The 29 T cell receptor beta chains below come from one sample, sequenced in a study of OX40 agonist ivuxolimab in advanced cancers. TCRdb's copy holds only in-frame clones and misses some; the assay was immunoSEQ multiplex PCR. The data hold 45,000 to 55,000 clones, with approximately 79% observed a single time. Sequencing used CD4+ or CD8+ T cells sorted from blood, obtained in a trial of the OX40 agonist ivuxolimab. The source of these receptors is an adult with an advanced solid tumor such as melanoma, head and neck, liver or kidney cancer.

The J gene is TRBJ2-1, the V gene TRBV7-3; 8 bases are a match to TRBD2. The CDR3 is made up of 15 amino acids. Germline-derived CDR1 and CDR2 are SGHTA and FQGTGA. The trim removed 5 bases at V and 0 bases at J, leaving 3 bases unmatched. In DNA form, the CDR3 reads TGTGCCAGCAGCCTCGGGGGGGCCTCCTACAATGAGCAGTTCTTC. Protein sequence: CASSLGGASYNEQFF.

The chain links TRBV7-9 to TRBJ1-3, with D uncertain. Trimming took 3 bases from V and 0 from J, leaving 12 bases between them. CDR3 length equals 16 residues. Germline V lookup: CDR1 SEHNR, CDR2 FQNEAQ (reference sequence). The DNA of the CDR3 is TGTGCCAGCAGCTTGGGCCACTTGAGCTCTGGAAACACCATATATTTT. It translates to CASSLGHLSSGNTIYF.

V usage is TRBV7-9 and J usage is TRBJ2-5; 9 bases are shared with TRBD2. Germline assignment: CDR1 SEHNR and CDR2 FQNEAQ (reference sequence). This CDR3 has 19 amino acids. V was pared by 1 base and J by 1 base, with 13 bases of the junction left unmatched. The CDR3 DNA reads TGTGCCAGCAGCTTAGTGGTTCTTCGTTCTAGCGGGATCCAAGAGACCCAGTACTTC. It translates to CASSLVVLRSSGIQETQYF.

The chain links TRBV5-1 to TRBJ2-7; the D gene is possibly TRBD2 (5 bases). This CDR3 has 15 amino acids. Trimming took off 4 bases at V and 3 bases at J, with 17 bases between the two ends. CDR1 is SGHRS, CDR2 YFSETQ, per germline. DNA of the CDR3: TGCGCCAGCAGCCCGGACGCCAGGAGGATCTACGAGCAGTACTTC. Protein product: CASSPDARRIYEQYF. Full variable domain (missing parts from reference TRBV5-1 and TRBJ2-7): KAGVTQTPRYLIKTRGQQVTLSCSPISGHRSVSWYQQTPGQGLQFLFEYFSETQRNKGNFPGRFSGRQFSNSRSEMNVSTLELGDSALYLCASSPDARRIYEQYFGPGTRLTVT.

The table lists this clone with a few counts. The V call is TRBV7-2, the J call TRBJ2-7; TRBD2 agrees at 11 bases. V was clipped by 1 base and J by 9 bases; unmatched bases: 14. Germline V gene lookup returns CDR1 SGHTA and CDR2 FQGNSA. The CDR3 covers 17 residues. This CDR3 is CASSLVPPASGRILQYF. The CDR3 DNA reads TGTGCCAGCAGCTTAGTTCCCCCCGCTAGCGGGAGGATTTTGCAGTACTTC.

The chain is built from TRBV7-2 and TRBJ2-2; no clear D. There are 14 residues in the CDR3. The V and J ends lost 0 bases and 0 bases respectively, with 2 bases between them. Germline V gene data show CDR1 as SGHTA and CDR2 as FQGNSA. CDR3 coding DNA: TGTGCCAGCAGCTTAGCATCGAACACCGGGGAGCTGTTTTTT. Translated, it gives CASSLASNTGELFF.

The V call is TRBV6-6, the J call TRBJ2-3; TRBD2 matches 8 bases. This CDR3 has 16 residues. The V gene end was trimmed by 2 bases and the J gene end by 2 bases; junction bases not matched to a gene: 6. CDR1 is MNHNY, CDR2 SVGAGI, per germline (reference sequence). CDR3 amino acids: CASSYGLAGYTDTQYF. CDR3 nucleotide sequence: TGTGCCAGCAGTTACGGGCTAGCGGGTTACACAGATACGCAGTATTTT.

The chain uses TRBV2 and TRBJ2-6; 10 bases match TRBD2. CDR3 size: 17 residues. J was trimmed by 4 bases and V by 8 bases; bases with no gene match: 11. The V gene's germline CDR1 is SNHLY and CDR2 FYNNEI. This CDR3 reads CASVEVAGGSGANVLTF. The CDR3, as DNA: TGTGCCAGCGTAGAAGTAGCGGGAGGTTCGGGGGCCAACGTCCTGACTTTC.

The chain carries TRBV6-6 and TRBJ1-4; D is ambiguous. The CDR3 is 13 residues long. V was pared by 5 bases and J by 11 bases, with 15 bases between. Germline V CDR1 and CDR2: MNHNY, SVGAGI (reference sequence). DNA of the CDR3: TGTGCCAGCAGTGGCGACGGTATCCGGAAACTGTTTTTT. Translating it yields CASSGDGIRKLFF.

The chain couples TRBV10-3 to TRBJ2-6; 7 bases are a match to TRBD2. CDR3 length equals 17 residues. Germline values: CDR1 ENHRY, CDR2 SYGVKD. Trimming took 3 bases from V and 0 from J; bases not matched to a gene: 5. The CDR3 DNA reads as TGTGCCATCAGTGAAATGCGGGGGAGCTCTGGGGCCAACGTCCTGACTTTC. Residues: CAISEMRGSSGANVLTF.

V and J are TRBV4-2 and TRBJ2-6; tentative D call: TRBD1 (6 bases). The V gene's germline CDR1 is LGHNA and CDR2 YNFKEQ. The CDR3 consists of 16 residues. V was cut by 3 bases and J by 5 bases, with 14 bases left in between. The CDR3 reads CASSQATGMWANVLTF. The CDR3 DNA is TGTGCCAGCAGCCAGGCTACAGGGATGTGGGCCAACGTCCTGACTTTC.

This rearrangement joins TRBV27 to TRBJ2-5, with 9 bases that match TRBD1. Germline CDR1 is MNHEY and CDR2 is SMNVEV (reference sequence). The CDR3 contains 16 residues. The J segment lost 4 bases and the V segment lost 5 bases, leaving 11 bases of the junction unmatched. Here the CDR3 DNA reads TGTGCCAGCAGTCACAAGTTGACAGGGGGTGGAGAGACCCAGTACTTC. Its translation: CASSHKLTGGGETQYF.

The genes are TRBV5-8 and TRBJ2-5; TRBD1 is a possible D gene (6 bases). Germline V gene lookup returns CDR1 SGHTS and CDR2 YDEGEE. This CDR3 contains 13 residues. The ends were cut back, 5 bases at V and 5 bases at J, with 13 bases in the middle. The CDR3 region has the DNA TGTGCCAGCAGAATAACAGGGTTGGAGACCCAGTACTTC. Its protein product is CASRITGLETQYF.

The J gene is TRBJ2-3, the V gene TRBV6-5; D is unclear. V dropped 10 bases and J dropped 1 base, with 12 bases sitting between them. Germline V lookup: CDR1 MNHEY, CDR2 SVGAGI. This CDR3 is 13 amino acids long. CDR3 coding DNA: TGTGCCACCCGTTGGGCTGGCACAGATACGCAGTATTTT. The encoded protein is CATRWAGTDTQYF.

CDR3 in DNA: TGTGCCGCCAGTAGTTTGGGTAGGGACGAAACTCCAGCCCAGCATTTT. Amino acids: CAASSLGRDETPAQHF. This chain connects TRBV19 to TRBJ1-5, with a weak D call TRBD1 (5 bases). Trimming stripped 11 bases from V and 11 bases from J, with 31 bases between. Germline CDR1 is LNHDA and CDR2 is SQIVND (reference sequence). The length of the CDR3 is 16 residues.

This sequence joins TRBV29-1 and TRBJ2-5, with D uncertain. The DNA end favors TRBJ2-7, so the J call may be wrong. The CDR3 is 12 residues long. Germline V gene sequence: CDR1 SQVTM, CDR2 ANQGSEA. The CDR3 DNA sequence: TGCAGCGTTGAAGATTCCCTCTACGAGCAGTACTTC. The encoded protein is CSVEDSLYEQYF.

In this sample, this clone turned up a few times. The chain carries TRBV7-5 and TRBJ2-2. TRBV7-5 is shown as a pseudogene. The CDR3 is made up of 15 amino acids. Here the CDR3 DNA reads TGTGCCAGAAGCTATCCGACTACAGGCACCGGGGAGCTGTTTTTT. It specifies CARSYPTTGTGELFF.

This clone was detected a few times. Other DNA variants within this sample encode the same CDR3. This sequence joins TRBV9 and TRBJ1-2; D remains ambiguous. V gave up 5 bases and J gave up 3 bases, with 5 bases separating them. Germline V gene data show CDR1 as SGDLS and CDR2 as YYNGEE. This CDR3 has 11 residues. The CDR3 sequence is CASSTDYGYTF. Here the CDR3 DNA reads TGTGCCAGCAGTACCGACTATGGCTACACCTTC.

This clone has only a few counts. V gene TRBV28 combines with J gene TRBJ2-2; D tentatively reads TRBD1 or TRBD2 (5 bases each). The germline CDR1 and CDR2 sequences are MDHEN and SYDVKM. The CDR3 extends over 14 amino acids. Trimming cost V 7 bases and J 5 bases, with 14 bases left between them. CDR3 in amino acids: CASISPGRTGELFF. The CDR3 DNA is TGTGCCAGCATCTCCCCGGGGCGGACCGGGGAGCTGTTTTTT.

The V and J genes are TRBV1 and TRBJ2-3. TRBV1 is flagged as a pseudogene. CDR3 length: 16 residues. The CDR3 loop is CTSSQEYPSSTDTQYF. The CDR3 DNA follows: TGCACCAGCAGCCAAGAATACCCGTCGAGCACAGATACGCAGTATTTT.

CDR3 DNA: TGTGCCAGCAGTTACTTAACCACTGAAGCTTTCTTT. Translated, it gives CASSYLTTEAFF. V gene TRBV6-5 combines with J gene TRBJ1-1; no definite D call. CDR1 MNHEY and CDR2 SVGAGI come from the germline V gene. With 1 base removed from V and 4 bases from J, the gap between germline ends came to 4 bases. The CDR3 is 12 amino acids.

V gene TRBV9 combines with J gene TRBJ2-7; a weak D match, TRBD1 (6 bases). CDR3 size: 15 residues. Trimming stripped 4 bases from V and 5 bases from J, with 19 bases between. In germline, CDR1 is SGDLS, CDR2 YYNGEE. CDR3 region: CASSSRQVAPHEQYF. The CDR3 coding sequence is TGTGCCAGCAGCTCGAGACAGGTTGCTCCCCACGAGCAGTACTTC.

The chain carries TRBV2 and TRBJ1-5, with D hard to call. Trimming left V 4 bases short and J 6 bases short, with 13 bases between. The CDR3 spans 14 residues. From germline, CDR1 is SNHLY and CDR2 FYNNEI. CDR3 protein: CASSAGALGQPQHF. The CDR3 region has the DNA TGTGCCAGCAGTGCCGGAGCCTTGGGTCAGCCCCAGCATTTT.

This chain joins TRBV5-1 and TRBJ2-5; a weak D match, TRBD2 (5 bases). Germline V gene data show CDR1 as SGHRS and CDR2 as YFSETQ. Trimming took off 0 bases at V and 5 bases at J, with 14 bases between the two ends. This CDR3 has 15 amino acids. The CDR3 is CASSLADQAGETQYF. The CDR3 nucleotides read TGCGCCAGCAGCTTGGCGGACCAGGCGGGTGAGACCCAGTACTTC.

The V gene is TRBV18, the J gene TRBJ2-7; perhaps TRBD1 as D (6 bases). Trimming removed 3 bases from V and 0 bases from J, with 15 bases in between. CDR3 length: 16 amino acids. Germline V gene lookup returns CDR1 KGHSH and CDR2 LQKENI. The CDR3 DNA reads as TGTGCCAGCTCACCCTTCCAGGGGAAGAGCTCCTACGAGCAGTACTTC. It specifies CASSPFQGKSSYEQYF.

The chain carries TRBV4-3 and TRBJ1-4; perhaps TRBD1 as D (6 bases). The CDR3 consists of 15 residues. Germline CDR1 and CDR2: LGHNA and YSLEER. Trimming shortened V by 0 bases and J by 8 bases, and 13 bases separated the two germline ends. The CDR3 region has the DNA TGCGCCAGCAGCCAAGAAGGGGGATTGATGGAAAAACTGTTTTTT. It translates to CASSQEGGLMEKLFF.

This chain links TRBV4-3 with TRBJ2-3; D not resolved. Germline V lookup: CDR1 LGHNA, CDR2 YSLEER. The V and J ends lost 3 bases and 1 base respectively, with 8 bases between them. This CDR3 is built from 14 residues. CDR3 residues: CASSQGARTDTQYF. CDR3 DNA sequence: TGCGCCAGCAGCCAGGGCGCGCGCACAGATACGCAGTATTTT.

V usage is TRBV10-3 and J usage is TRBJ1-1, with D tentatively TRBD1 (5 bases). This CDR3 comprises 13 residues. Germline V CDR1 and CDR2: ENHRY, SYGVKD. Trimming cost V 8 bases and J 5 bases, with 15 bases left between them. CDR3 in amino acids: CAIGAGEGTEAFF. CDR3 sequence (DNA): TGTGCCATCGGGGCTGGTGAAGGAACTGAAGCTTTCTTT.

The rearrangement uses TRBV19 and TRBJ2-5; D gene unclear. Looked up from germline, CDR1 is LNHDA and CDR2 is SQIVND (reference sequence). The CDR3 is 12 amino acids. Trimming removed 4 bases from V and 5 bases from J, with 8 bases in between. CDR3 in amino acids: CASSTPLETQYF. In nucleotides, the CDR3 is TGTGCCAGTAGTACTCCCCTGGAGACCCAGTACTTC.